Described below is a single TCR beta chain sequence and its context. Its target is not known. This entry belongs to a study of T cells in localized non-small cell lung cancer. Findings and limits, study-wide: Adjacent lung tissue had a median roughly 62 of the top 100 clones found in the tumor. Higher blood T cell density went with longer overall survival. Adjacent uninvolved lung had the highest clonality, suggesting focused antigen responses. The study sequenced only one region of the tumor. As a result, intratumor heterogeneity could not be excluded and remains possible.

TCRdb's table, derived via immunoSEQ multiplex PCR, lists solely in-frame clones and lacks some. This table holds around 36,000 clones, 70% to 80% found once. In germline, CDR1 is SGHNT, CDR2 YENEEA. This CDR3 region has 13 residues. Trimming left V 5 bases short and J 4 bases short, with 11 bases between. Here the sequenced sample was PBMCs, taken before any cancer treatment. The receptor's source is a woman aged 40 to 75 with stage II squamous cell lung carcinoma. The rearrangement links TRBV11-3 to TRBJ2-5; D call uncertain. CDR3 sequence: CASSRSVSETQYF. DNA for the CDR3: TGTGCCAGCAGCCGGTCGGTATCAGAGACCCAGTACTTC.